This is a list of T cell receptor beta chains from one sample in a study of blood T cell repertoires in COVID-19. Generated by immunoSEQ multiplex PCR, the TCRdb table keeps only in-frame clones and is missing some. The data show approximately 180,000 clones, more than 75% seen once. Input material: PBMCs or T cells enriched from blood (not recorded which). The receptors derive from a woman in her forties or fifties who had recovered from COVID-19. The CDR3 runs from the conserved cysteine through the conserved F or W. The D gene is left open where the match is weak. Size is stated for part of the rows, as once, few or many counts, or as a class when the clone is expanded.

>TRBV29-1|-|TRBJ2-1|-
CSVDPRGYNEQFF
TGCAGCGTGGACCCCAGGGGCTACAATGAGCAGTTCTTC
>TRBV28|-|TRBJ1-4|few
CASSLLAFSKGDEKLFF
TGTGCCAGCAGTTTACTCGCTTTTTCAAAGGGAGATGAAAAACTGTTTTTT
>TRBV28|TRBD2|TRBJ2-2|-
CASSWTSGWGELFF
TGTGCCAGCAGTTGGACTAGCGGCTGGGGGGAGCTGTTTTTT
>TRBV5-1|TRBD1|TRBJ2-1|-
CASSVLTGESYNEQFF
TGCGCCAGCAGCGTGCTTACAGGGGAATCCTACAATGAGCAGTTCTTC
>TRBV2|TRBD2|TRBJ2-1|-
CASSEGWGLATDKRSPGRNEQFF
TGTGCCAGCAGTGAGGGGTGGGGACTAGCGACCGATAAACGCTCTCCAGGACGCAATGAGCAGTTCTTC
>TRBV18|TRBD1|TRBJ2-2|-
CASSPPLGTGNTGELFF
TGTGCCAGCTCACCCCCTCTGGGGACAGGGAACACCGGGGAGCTGTTTTTT
>TRBV20-1|TRBD2|TRBJ2-5|-
CSASRGGTLQETQYF
TGCAGTGCTAGTCGCGGGGGTACCCTCCAAGAGACCCAGTACTTC
>TRBV28|-|TRBJ1-5|-
CASSLSPNQPQHF
TGTGCCAGCAGTTTATCCCCTAATCAGCCCCAGCATTTT
>TRBV5-1|-|TRBJ2-7|-
CASRGSSYEQYF
TGCGCCAGCAGAGGGAGCTCCTACGAGCAGTACTTC
>TRBV7-2|TRBD2|TRBJ2-2|-
CASSLVAGANTGELFF
TGTGCCAGCAGCTTAGTCGCGGGAGCGAACACCGGGGAGCTGTTTTTT
>TRBV7-2|-|TRBJ2-1|-
CASSVAGPGANNEQFF
TGTGCCAGCAGCGTAGCCGGACCAGGGGCCAACAATGAGCAGTTCTTC
>TRBV9|-|TRBJ2-7|-
CASSERDIPYEQYF
TGTGCCAGCAGCGAGCGGGACATTCCCTACGAGCAGTACTTC
>TRBV27|-|TRBJ1-6|once
CAAGGFNSPLHF
TGTGCGGCGGGGGGCTTTAATTCACCCCTCCACTTT
>TRBV7-6|-|TRBJ2-1|few
CASSPDSDGSYNEQFF
TGTGCCAGCAGCCCAGATAGCGATGGCTCCTACAATGAGCAGTTCTTC
>TRBV4-2|-|TRBJ1-3|-
CASSQDQDSGNTIYF
TGTGCCAGCAGCCAAGATCAGGACTCTGGAAACACCATATATTTT
>TRBV11-2|TRBD1|TRBJ1-2|few
CASSLGGTGAYHGYTF
TGTGCCAGCAGCTTAGGAGGGACAGGCGCCTACCACGGCTACACCTTC
>TRBV5-6|TRBD1|TRBJ1-6|-
CASSTGTDNSPLHF
TGTGCCAGCAGCACCGGGACAGATAATTCACCCCTCCACTTT
>TRBV7-2|TRBD1|TRBJ1-4|-
CASKRGQGAEKLFF
TGTGCCAGCAAAAGGGGACAGGGGGCAGAAAAACTGTTTTTT
>TRBV4-1|-|TRBJ2-6|-
CASSLVRGKISGANVLTF
TGCGCCAGCAGCCTAGTCAGGGGTAAAATTTCTGGGGCCAACGTCCTGACTTTC
>TRBV3-1/TRBV3-2|TRBD2|TRBJ2-5|few
CASSQSGSGRGGETQYF
TGTGCCAGCAGCCAGAGCGGGAGCGGGAGAGGTGGCGAGACCCAGTACTTC
>TRBV30|-|TRBJ1-2|-
CAWSVGAGEGPANYGYTF
TGTGCCTGGAGTGTAGGGGCAGGGGAAGGGCCCGCTAACTATGGCTACACCTTC
>TRBV6-5|TRBD1|TRBJ1-1|few
CASTQGGGTEAFF
TGTGCCAGCACCCAAGGGGGCGGCACTGAAGCTTTCTTT
>TRBV24-1|-|TRBJ2-1|-
CATSPAGGDNEQFF
TGTGCCACCAGTCCGGCTGGCGGCGACAATGAGCAGTTCTTC
>TRBV14|-|TRBJ1-2|-
CASSPLQAYGYTF
TGTGCCAGCAGCCCCCTCCAGGCCTATGGCTACACCTTC
>TRBV29-1|TRBD2|TRBJ2-1|-
CSVVLSGRFNNEQFF
TGCAGCGTTGTCCTAAGCGGGAGGTTCAATAATGAGCAGTTCTTC
>TRBV5-1|TRBD2|TRBJ2-5|-
CASSSPGLAGGTQYF
TGCGCCAGCAGCTCCCCGGGACTAGCGGGAGGGACCCAGTACTTC
>TRBV5-4|TRBD2|TRBJ2-7|-
CASSPGGDPLGYEQYF
TGTGCCAGCAGCCCGGGAGGGGATCCTCTCGGCTACGAGCAGTACTTC
>TRBV28|-|TRBJ1-1|-
CASSFPGGSAFF
TGTGCCAGCAGTTTCCCGGGGGGGTCCGCTTTCTTT
>TRBV15|-|TRBJ2-5|-
CATGGQYQETQYF
TGTGCCACCGGCGGACAGTACCAAGAGACCCAGTACTTC
>TRBV3-1/TRBV3-2|TRBD2|TRBJ2-5|-
CASSQALAGKQETQYF
TGTGCCAGCAGCCAAGCCTTAGCGGGAAAACAAGAGACCCAGTACTTC
>TRBV7-2|-|TRBJ1-2|-
CASSLLGQPGGYTF
TGTGCCAGCAGCTTACTGGGACAACCTGGAGGCTACACCTTC
>TRBV7-7|TRBD1|TRBJ2-1|-
CASSKGAWSSYNEQFF
TGTGCCAGCAGCAAGGGGGCGTGGAGCTCCTACAATGAGCAGTTCTTC
>TRBV28|-|TRBJ1-5|-
CASSLWGGGGQPQHF
TGTGCCAGCAGTTTATGGGGGGGAGGGGGGCAGCCCCAGCATTTT
>TRBV18|-|TRBJ1-5|-
CASSLEENQPQHF
TGTGCCAGCTCACTTGAGGAAAATCAGCCCCAGCATTTT
>TRBV28|TRBD2|TRBJ2-4|-
CASSLGGASGNLAKNIQYF
TGTGCCAGCAGTTTAGGGGGGGCTAGCGGGAATCTAGCCAAAAACATTCAGTACTTC
>TRBV30|-|TRBJ2-7|-
CAWRERLNSYEQYF
TGTGCCTGGAGGGAGAGACTGAACTCCTACGAGCAGTACTTC
>TRBV12-3/TRBV12-4|-|TRBJ1-1|-
CASSSAQGTEAFF
TGTGCCAGCAGTTCCGCTCAGGGGACTGAAGCTTTCTTT
>TRBV6-6|-|TRBJ2-7|-
CASSYGLFGIYEQYF
TGTGCCAGCAGTTACGGACTGTTTGGGATTTACGAGCAGTACTTC
>TRBV19|-|TRBJ1-2|-
CASSIGQGGYGYTF
TGTGCCAGTAGTATAGGCCAGGGAGGCTATGGCTACACCTTC
>TRBV18|-|TRBJ2-7|many
CASSPLPDSSYEQYF
TGTGCCAGCTCACCGCTACCCGACTCTTCCTACGAGCAGTACTTC
>TRBV27|-|TRBJ2-1|-
CASSFGTFNNEQFF
TGTGCCAGCAGTTTTGGGACATTTAACAATGAGCAGTTCTTC
>TRBV11-2|TRBD2|TRBJ2-7|-
CASSPTGLAGYEQYF
TGTGCCAGCAGCCCCACGGGACTAGCGGGTTACGAGCAGTACTTC
>TRBV6-1|-|TRBJ2-4|few
CASSEARQVAKNIQYF
TGTGCCAGCAGTGAAGCGCGTCAAGTTGCCAAAAACATTCAGTACTTC
>TRBV5-1|-|TRBJ1-2|-
CASSEPQEMGYGYTF
TGCGCCAGCAGCGAACCACAGGAGATGGGCTATGGCTACACCTTC
>TRBV27|TRBD1|TRBJ2-7|-
CASSPFDKGAEQYF
TGTGCCAGCAGCCCGTTTGATAAGGGGGCCGAGCAGTACTTC
>TRBV7-3|-|TRBJ2-6|-
CASSLTRGTLSGANVLTF
TGTGCCAGCAGCTTAACCAGGGGAACCCTCTCTGGGGCCAACGTCCTGACTTTC
>TRBV27|TRBD1|TRBJ2-1|-
CASLDREGAGKQFF
TGTGCCAGCCTAGACAGGGAAGGGGCAGGGAAGCAGTTCTTC
>TRBV12-3/TRBV12-4|TRBD1|TRBJ1-1|-
CASSLTGAVGAFF
TGTGCCAGCAGTCTAACAGGGGCGGTTGGAGCTTTCTTT
>TRBV5-4|-|TRBJ2-3|-
CASSLDGARGDTQYF
TGTGCCAGCAGCTTGGACGGGGCGAGGGGGGATACGCAGTATTTT
>TRBV6-5|-|TRBJ1-1|-
CASSPQTAPNTEAFF
TGTGCCAGCAGTCCCCAGACAGCCCCGAACACTGAAGCTTTCTTT
>TRBV5-6|TRBD2|TRBJ2-7|-
CASSLAGLAGAYEQYF
TGTGCCAGCAGCTTGGCCGGTTTAGCGGGAGCCTACGAGCAGTACTTC
>TRBV5-6|TRBD2|TRBJ2-1|-
CASSLVLAGGGNEQFF
TGTGCCAGCAGCTTGGTACTAGCGGGAGGGGGCAATGAGCAGTTCTTC
>TRBV10-1|-|TRBJ2-3|-
CASSDASRTDTQYF
TGCGCCAGCAGTGACGCTAGCCGGACAGATACGCAGTATTTT
>TRBV7-3|TRBD2|TRBJ2-2|once
CASSPLAGGFSGELFF
TGTGCCAGCAGCCCCTTAGCGGGAGGGTTTAGCGGGGAGCTGTTTTTT